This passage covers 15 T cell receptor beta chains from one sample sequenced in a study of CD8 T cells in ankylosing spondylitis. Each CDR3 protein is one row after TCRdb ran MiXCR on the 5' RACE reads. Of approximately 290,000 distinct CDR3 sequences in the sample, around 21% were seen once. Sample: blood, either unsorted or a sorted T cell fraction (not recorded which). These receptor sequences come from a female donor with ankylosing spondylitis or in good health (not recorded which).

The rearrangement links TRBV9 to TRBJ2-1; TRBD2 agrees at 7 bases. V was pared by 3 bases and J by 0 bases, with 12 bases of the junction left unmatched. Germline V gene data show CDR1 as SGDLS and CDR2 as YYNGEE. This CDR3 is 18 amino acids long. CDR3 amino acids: CASSAPRGGGSSYNEQFF. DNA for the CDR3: TGTGCCAGCAGCGCCCCCCGCGGAGGCGGGAGCTCCTACAATGAGCAGTTCTTC.

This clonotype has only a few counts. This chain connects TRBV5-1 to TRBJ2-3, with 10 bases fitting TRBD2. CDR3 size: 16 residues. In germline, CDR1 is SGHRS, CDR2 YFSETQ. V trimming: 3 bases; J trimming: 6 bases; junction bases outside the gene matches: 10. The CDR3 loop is CASSYGLAEGPDTQYF. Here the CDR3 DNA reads TGCGCCAGCAGCTATGGACTAGCGGAGGGGCCCGATACGCAGTATTTT.

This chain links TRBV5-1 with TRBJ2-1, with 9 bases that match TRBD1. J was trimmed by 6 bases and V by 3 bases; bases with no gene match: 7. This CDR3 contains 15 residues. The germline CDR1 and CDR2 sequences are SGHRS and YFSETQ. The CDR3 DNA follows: TGCGCCAGCAGCTCCGGGACAGGGAAACTCAATGAGCAGTTCTTC. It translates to CASSSGTGKLNEQFF. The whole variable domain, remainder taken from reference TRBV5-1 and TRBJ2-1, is KAGVTQTPRYLIKTRGQQVTLSCSPISGHRSVSWYQQTPGQGLQFLFEYFSETQRNKGNFPGRFSGRQFSNSRSEMNVSTLELGDSALYLCASSSGTGKLNEQFFGPGTRLTVL.

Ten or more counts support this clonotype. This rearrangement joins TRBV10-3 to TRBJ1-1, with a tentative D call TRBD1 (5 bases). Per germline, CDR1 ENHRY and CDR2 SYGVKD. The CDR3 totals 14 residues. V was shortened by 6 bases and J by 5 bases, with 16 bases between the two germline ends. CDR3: CAIRGLGDGTEAFF. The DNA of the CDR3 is TGTGCCATCAGGGGGCTGGGTGATGGGACTGAAGCTTTCTTT.

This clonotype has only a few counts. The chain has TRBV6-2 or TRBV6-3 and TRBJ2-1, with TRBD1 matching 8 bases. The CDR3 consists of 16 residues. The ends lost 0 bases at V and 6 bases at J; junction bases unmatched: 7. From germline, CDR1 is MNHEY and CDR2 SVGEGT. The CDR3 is CASSYSSRGRGNEQFF. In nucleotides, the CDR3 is TGTGCCAGCAGTTACTCTAGCAGGGGGCGCGGCAATGAGCAGTTCTTC.

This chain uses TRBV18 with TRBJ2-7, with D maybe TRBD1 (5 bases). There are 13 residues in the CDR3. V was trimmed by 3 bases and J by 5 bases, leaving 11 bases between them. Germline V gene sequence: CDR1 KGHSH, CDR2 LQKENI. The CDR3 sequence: CASSPQGPHEQYF. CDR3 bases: TGTGCCAGCTCACCTCAGGGCCCTCACGAGCAGTACTTC.

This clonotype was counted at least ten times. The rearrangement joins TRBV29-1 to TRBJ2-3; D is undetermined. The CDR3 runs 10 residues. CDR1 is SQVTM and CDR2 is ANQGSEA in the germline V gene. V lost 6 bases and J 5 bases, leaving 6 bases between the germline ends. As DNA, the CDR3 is TGCAGCGTAAGGGAAGATACGCAGTATTTT. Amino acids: CSVREDTQYF.

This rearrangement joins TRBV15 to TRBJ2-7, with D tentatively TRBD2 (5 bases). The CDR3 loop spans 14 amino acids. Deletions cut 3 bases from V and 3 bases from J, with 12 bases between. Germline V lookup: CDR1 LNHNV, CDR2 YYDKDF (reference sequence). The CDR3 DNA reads TGTGCCACCAGCAGCATAGCGAACCTCTACGAGCAGTACTTC. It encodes CATSSIANLYEQYF.

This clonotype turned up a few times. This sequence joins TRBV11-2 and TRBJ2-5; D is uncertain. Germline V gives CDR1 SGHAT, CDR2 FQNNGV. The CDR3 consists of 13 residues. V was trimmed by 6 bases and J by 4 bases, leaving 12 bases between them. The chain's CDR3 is CASRLSGGETQYF. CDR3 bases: TGTGCCAGCAGACTCTCAGGTGGAGAGACCCAGTACTTC. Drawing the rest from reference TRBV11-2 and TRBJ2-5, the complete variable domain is EAGVAQSPRYKIIEKRQSVAFWCNPISGHATLYWYQQILGQGPKLLIQFQNNGVVDDSQLPKDRFSAERLKGVDSTLKIQPAKLEDSAVYLCASRLSGGETQYFGPGTRLLVL.

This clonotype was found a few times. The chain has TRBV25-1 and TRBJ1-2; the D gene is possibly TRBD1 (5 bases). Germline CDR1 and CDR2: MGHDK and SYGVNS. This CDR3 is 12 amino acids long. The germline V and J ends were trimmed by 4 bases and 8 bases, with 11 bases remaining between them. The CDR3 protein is CASSADIRGYTF. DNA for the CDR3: TGTGCCAGCAGTGCGGACATTCGGGGCTACACCTTC.

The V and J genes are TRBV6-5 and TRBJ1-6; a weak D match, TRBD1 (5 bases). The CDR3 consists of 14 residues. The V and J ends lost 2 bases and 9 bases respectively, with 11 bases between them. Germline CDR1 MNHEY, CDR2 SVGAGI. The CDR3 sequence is CASSYEGTGSPLHF. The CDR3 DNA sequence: TGTGCCAGCAGTTACGAGGGGACGGGTTCACCCCTCCACTTT.

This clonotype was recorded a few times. The CDR3 reads CASSLALAGLGEQYF. In DNA form, the CDR3 reads TGTGCCAGCAGCTTAGCGCTAGCGGGACTGGGAGAGCAGTACTTC. J is TRBJ2-7 and V is TRBV7-9; 9 nucleotides align to TRBD2. With 0 bases clipped from V and 7 bases from J, the junction kept 7 bases outside the gene matches. Germline values: CDR1 SEHNR, CDR2 FQNEAQ (reference sequence). This CDR3 has 15 amino acids.

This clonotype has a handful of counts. CDR3 coding DNA: TGTGCCAGCAGTTTAGGCGGGGGGACACTCGACTACGAGCAGTACTTC. Its protein is CASSLGGGTLDYEQYF. V is TRBV12-3 or TRBV12-4 and J is TRBJ2-7; TRBD2 aligns across 8 bases. This CDR3 is built from 16 residues. The J segment lost 3 bases and the V segment lost 1 base, leaving 8 bases of the junction unmatched.

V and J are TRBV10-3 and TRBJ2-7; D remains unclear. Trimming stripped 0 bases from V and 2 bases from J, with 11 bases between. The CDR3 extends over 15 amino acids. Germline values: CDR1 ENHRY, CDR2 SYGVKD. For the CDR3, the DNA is TGTGCCATCAGTGAGTCGCAAGCGATTCCCTACGAGCAGTACTTC. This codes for CAISESQAIPYEQYF.

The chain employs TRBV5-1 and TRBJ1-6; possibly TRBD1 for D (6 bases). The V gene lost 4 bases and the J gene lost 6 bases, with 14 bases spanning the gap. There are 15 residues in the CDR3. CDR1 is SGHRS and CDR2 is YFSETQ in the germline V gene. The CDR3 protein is CASSQTTGTNSPLHF. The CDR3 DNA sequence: TGCGCCAGCAGCCAAACCACAGGGACTAATTCACCCCTCCACTTT. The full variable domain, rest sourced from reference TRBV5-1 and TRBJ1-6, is KAGVTQTPRYLIKTRGQQVTLSCSPISGHRSVSWYQQTPGQGLQFLFEYFSETQRNKGNFPGRFSGRQFSNSRSEMNVSTLELGDSALYLCASSQTTGTNSPLHFGNGTRLTVT.